The sequence of this T cell receptor beta chain was determined in a study of T-cell memory formation after mild COVID-19. Study-wide findings and caveats: Day 15 to 85 contractors were CD4/CD8 balanced; later expanders leaned CD4+. Among clones peaking at day 37 in the second wave, SARS-CoV-2 specificity remained unconfirmed.

The CDR3 has 15 residues. V lost 6 bases and J lost 6; bases outside the gene matches: 12. Germline V lookup: CDR1 SGHDN, CDR2 FVKESK. Notes on this clonotype: Antigen specificity is unknown.

TCRdb itself ran the 5' RACE reads through MiXCR, one entry per CDR3 protein. This sample has about 350,000 distinct CDR3 sequences, with about 13% found just once. The sample was PBMCs or a T cell subset sorted from them (not recorded which). The rearrangement links TRBV14 to TRBJ2-7; 9 nucleotides agree with TRBD1. This receptor was obtained from a man younger than 30 who had mild COVID-19 (a few samples of this study predate the infection). Cell type and time point are not known. CDR3 sequence: CASRRTGQGLTEQYF. The DNA for the CDR3 is TGTGCCAGCAGAAGAACGGGACAGGGATTAACCGAGCAGTACTTC. The full variable domain, rest sourced from reference TRBV14 and TRBJ2-7, is EAGVTQFPSHSVIEKGQTVTLRCDPISGHDNLYWYRRVMGKEIKFLLHFVKESKQDESGMPNNRFLAERTGGTYSTLKVQPAELEDSGVYFCASRRTGQGLTEQYFGPGTRLTVT.